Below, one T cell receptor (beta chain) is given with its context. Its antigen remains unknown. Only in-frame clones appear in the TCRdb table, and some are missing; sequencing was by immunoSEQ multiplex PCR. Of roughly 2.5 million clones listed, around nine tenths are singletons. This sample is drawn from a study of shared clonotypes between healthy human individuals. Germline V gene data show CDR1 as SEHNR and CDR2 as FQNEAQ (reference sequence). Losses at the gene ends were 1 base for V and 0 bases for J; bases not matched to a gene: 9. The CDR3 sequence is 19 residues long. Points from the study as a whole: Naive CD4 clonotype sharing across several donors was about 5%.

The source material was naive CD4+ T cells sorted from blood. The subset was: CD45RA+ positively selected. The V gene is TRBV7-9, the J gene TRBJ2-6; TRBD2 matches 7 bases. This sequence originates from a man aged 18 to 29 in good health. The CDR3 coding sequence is TGTGCCAGCAGCTTAGAGATCTTCCGGGGGGACTCTGGGGCCAACGTCCTGACTTTC. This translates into CASSLEIFRGDSGANVLTF. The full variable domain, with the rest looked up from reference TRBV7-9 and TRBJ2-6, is DTGVSQNPRHKITKRGQNVTFRCDPISEHNRLYWYRQTLGQGPEFLTYFQNEAQLEKSRLLSDRFSAERPKGSFSTLEIQRTEQGDSAMYLCASSLEIFRGDSGANVLTFGAGSRLTVL.